These T cell receptor beta chains were read from a single sample in a study of T-cell memory formation after mild COVID-19. TCRdb re-called the 5' RACE reads through MiXCR, storing one row per CDR3 protein. The table records roughly 150,000 distinct CDR3 sequences, 13% to 15% of them present only once. Sequenced input: PBMCs or a T cell subset sorted from them (not recorded which). The receptors here all came from an adult woman who had mild COVID-19 (a few samples of this study predate the infection). Cell type and time point are not known. Both conserved end residues are part of each CDR3. Fields, in order: J gene, D gene, V gene, clone size, CDR3 protein, CDR3 DNA. A D gene is named only where the DNA matches it firmly. The size of a clone is reported for some rows only, either as once, few or many, or as a class for expanded clones.

j_gene: TRBJ2-2
d_gene: TRBD2
v_gene: TRBV11-3
abundance: few
CDR3aa: CASSNTLGLAGDTGELFF
CDR3nt: TGTGCCAGCAGCAATACTTTGGGTCTAGCGGGAGACACCGGGGAGCTGTTTTTT

j_gene: TRBJ2-3
d_gene: TRBD2
v_gene: TRBV12-3/TRBV12-4
abundance: .
CDR3aa: CASSRPPFDSGTTDTQYF
CDR3nt: TGTGCCAGCAGCCGTCCCCCCTTCGATAGCGGGACCACAGATACGCAGTATTTT

j_gene: TRBJ2-1
d_gene: .
v_gene: TRBV6-2/TRBV6-3
abundance: few
CDR3aa: CASINLPINNEQFF
CDR3nt: TGTGCCAGCATTAACCTGCCGATAAACAATGAGCAGTTCTTC

j_gene: TRBJ1-6
d_gene: .
v_gene: TRBV12-3/TRBV12-4
abundance: .
CDR3aa: CASSSRGVSPLHF
CDR3nt: TGTGCCAGCAGTTCCAGGGGAGTTTCACCCCTCCACTTT

j_gene: TRBJ1-3
d_gene: .
v_gene: TRBV12-3/TRBV12-4
abundance: few
CDR3aa: CASSLSGGTIYF
CDR3nt: TGTGCCAGCAGTTTGTCGGGGGGCACCATATATTTT

j_gene: TRBJ1-1
d_gene: .
v_gene: TRBV14
abundance: .
CDR3aa: CASSQQSLMNTEAFF
CDR3nt: TGTGCCAGCAGCCAACAGAGTCTAATGAACACTGAAGCTTTCTTT

j_gene: TRBJ1-5
d_gene: .
v_gene: TRBV12-3/TRBV12-4
abundance: few
CDR3aa: CASSLFPGAGQPQHF
CDR3nt: TGTGCCAGCAGTTTATTTCCGGGGGCGGGTCAGCCCCAGCATTTT

j_gene: TRBJ2-3
d_gene: .
v_gene: TRBV7-9
abundance: .
CDR3aa: CASSLSTPIDTQYF
CDR3nt: TGTGCCAGCAGCTTAAGTACTCCCATAGATACGCAGTATTTT

j_gene: TRBJ2-7
d_gene: .
v_gene: TRBV3-1
abundance: .
CDR3aa: CASSQASTPSISEQYF
CDR3nt: TGTGCCAGCAGCCAAGCGAGTACGCCATCGATCAGCGAGCAGTACTTC

j_gene: TRBJ2-5
d_gene: TRBD2
v_gene: TRBV9
abundance: few
CDR3aa: CASQARGGGARETQYF
CDR3nt: TGTGCCTCCCAAGCTCGGGGCGGGGGGGCCAGGGAGACCCAGTACTTC

j_gene: TRBJ2-5
d_gene: .
v_gene: TRBV5-1
abundance: .
CDR3aa: CASTDWGFQETQYF
CDR3nt: TGCGCCAGCACCGATTGGGGCTTCCAAGAGACCCAGTACTTC

j_gene: TRBJ1-5
d_gene: .
v_gene: TRBV5-5
abundance: once
CDR3aa: CASSFGGESNQPQHF
CDR3nt: TGTGCCAGCAGCTTCGGGGGGGAGAGCAATCAGCCCCAGCATTTT

j_gene: TRBJ2-5
d_gene: TRBD2
v_gene: TRBV20-1
abundance: .
CDR3aa: CSARVAGGKETQYF
CDR3nt: TGCAGTGCTAGGGTTGCGGGGGGGAAAGAGACCCAGTACTTC

j_gene: TRBJ2-2
d_gene: .
v_gene: TRBV11-2
abundance: .
CDR3aa: CASSLGLAGELFF
CDR3nt: TGTGCCAGCAGCTTAGGTTTGGCCGGGGAGCTGTTTTTT

j_gene: TRBJ2-3
d_gene: TRBD1
v_gene: TRBV6-5
abundance: few
CDR3aa: CATRRGSLTDTQYF
CDR3nt: TGTGCCACGCGCAGGGGGTCCCTCACAGATACGCAGTATTTT

j_gene: TRBJ2-1
d_gene: .
v_gene: TRBV5-1
abundance: .
CDR3aa: CASSNPGAGDNEQFF
CDR3nt: TGCGCCAGCAGTAATCCGGGGGCCGGCGACAATGAGCAGTTCTTC

j_gene: TRBJ2-3
d_gene: .
v_gene: TRBV20-1
abundance: .
CDR3aa: CSARSFRDETSSTDTQYF
CDR3nt: TGCAGTGCTAGATCCTTCCGGGACGAGACCTCTAGCACAGATACGCAGTATTTT

j_gene: TRBJ2-2
d_gene: TRBD1
v_gene: TRBV12-3/TRBV12-4
abundance: .
CDR3aa: CASRRTGTTGELFF
CDR3nt: TGTGCCAGCAGACGGACAGGAACCACCGGGGAGCTGTTTTTT

j_gene: TRBJ1-4
d_gene: .
v_gene: TRBV7-9
abundance: .
CDR3aa: CASSPSDSTEEKLFF
CDR3nt: TGTGCCAGCAGCCCCTCCGACAGTACGGAGGAAAAACTGTTTTTT

j_gene: TRBJ2-5
d_gene: TRBD2
v_gene: TRBV4-2
abundance: .
CDR3aa: CASSQAPSRAGPPPQETQYF
CDR3nt: TGTGCCAGCAGCCAAGCCCCCTCCCGAGCGGGGCCCCCACCTCAGGAGACCCAGTACTTC

j_gene: TRBJ2-7
d_gene: .
v_gene: TRBV7-8
abundance: .
CDR3aa: CASSLEVGIQYGYEQYF
CDR3nt: TGTGCCAGCAGCTTAGAGGTCGGAATACAGTATGGGTACGAGCAGTACTTC

j_gene: TRBJ2-3
d_gene: .
v_gene: TRBV11-2
abundance: .
CDR3aa: CASSLAWGESTDTQYF
CDR3nt: TGTGCCAGCAGCTTAGCGTGGGGGGAGAGCACAGATACGCAGTATTTT

j_gene: TRBJ2-1
d_gene: .
v_gene: TRBV10-3
abundance: .
CDR3aa: CAISPDSEQFF
CDR3nt: TGTGCCATCAGCCCGGACTCGGAGCAGTTCTTC

j_gene: TRBJ2-5
d_gene: .
v_gene: TRBV7-8
abundance: once
CDR3aa: CASSLPQGGYWETQYF
CDR3nt: TGTGCCAGCAGCTTACCCCAGGGGGGTTACTGGGAGACCCAGTACTTC

j_gene: TRBJ2-5
d_gene: TRBD2
v_gene: TRBV19
abundance: .
CDR3aa: CASSIGHGGGRETQYF
CDR3nt: TGTGCCAGTAGTATCGGGCACGGGGGGGGCAGGGAGACCCAGTACTTC

j_gene: TRBJ2-5
d_gene: TRBD1
v_gene: TRBV24-1
abundance: few
CDR3aa: CATSESTGAETQYF
CDR3nt: TGTGCCACCAGTGAATCAACAGGGGCCGAGACCCAGTACTTC

j_gene: TRBJ1-6
d_gene: .
v_gene: TRBV4-2
abundance: few
CDR3aa: CASSQKGGDGSPLHF
CDR3nt: TGTGCCAGCAGCCAAAAGGGAGGGGATGGTTCACCCCTCCACTTT

j_gene: TRBJ2-7
d_gene: .
v_gene: TRBV27
abundance: .
CDR3aa: CASSLGGGWYEQYF
CDR3nt: TGTGCCAGCTCCTTAGGGGGGGGCTGGTACGAGCAGTACTTC

j_gene: TRBJ2-3
d_gene: TRBD2
v_gene: TRBV5-1
abundance: many
CDR3aa: CASTPGGGADTQYF
CDR3nt: TGCGCCAGCACCCCGGGAGGGGGGGCAGATACGCAGTATTTT

j_gene: TRBJ2-1
d_gene: .
v_gene: TRBV20-1
abundance: few
CDR3aa: CSARAPYSYNEQFF
CDR3nt: TGCAGCGCTAGAGCCCCCTACTCCTACAATGAGCAGTTCTTC

j_gene: TRBJ2-7
d_gene: .
v_gene: TRBV10-3
abundance: .
CDR3aa: CAISETGYEQYF
CDR3nt: TGTGCCATCAGTGAGACAGGGTACGAGCAGTACTTC

j_gene: TRBJ2-1
d_gene: .
v_gene: TRBV7-6
abundance: few
CDR3aa: CASSLAASAYNEQFF
CDR3nt: TGTGCCAGCAGCTTAGCAGCTAGCGCCTACAATGAGCAGTTCTTC

j_gene: TRBJ1-1
d_gene: .
v_gene: TRBV4-1
abundance: .
CDR3aa: CASSPVEELGAEAFF
CDR3nt: TGCGCCAGCAGCCCGGTTGAGGAGCTAGGCGCTGAAGCTTTCTTT

j_gene: TRBJ1-2
d_gene: .
v_gene: TRBV19
abundance: .
CDR3aa: CASSTQAGSDNYGYTF
CDR3nt: TGTGCCAGTAGTACACAGGCGGGGTCGGATAACTATGGCTACACCTTC

j_gene: TRBJ2-7
d_gene: TRBD2
v_gene: TRBV11-3
abundance: .
CDR3aa: CASQWREAQHEQYF
CDR3nt: TGTGCCAGCCAGTGGCGGGAGGCCCAGCACGAGCAGTACTTC

j_gene: TRBJ2-7
d_gene: TRBD2
v_gene: TRBV12-3/TRBV12-4
abundance: few
CDR3aa: CASSHLAGGPSSYEQYF
CDR3nt: TGTGCCAGCAGTCACTTAGCGGGAGGGCCCAGCTCCTACGAGCAGTACTTC

j_gene: TRBJ2-3
d_gene: .
v_gene: TRBV7-2
abundance: many
CDR3aa: CASSLPWDSTDTQYF
CDR3nt: TGTGCCAGCAGCTTACCATGGGACAGCACAGATACGCAGTATTTT

j_gene: TRBJ1-2
d_gene: .
v_gene: TRBV12-3/TRBV12-4
abundance: .
CDR3aa: CASSSLRANYGYTF
CDR3nt: TGTGCCAGCAGTTCCCTGAGGGCTAACTATGGCTACACCTTC

j_gene: TRBJ2-2
d_gene: .
v_gene: TRBV2
abundance: few
CDR3aa: CASSPWVQGSGELFF
CDR3nt: TGTGCCAGCAGTCCGTGGGTGCAGGGGTCCGGGGAGCTGTTTTTT

j_gene: TRBJ2-7
d_gene: TRBD2
v_gene: TRBV11-3
abundance: few
CDR3aa: CASSYRGLAGDEQYF
CDR3nt: TGTGCCAGCAGCTATAGGGGACTAGCGGGAGACGAGCAGTACTTC

j_gene: TRBJ2-5
d_gene: .
v_gene: TRBV20-1
abundance: .
CDR3aa: CSVETGVAETQYF
CDR3nt: TGCAGTGTTGAGACCGGGGTGGCAGAGACCCAGTACTTC